This T cell receptor beta chain appears in the sequencing data of a study of beta chain features in type 1 diabetes listed by TCRdb under 2018. Describing the broader study: No differences in mean age, gender distribution, total cell number or subset yield were found between patients and healthy donors. A total of around 110,000,000 sorted cells were examined across all samples, and a strong correlation was observed between cell number per subset and RNA yield. The study compared the TCRB repertoires of sorted circulating CD4+ T cell subsets in recently diagnosed type 1 diabetes patients with those in matched healthy donors. Regulatory and stem cell-like memory subsets were obtained from only 8 patients and about 8 healthy donors, while naive and central memory subsets were obtained from all 30 or so donors.

All of the isolated RNA was reverse transcribed with the High Capacity cDNA Reverse Transcription Kit, so expressed TCRB transcripts were sequenced. Naive, central memory and regulatory T cell samples underwent deep immunoSEQ sequencing, averaging around 3.6 million total reads per sample. After sorted cells were lysed in RLT buffer, RNA was extracted with DNase-treated RNeasy Micro or Mini kits, with the choice depending on cell number. Each cell subset was processed on its own to prevent cross-contamination, while patient and healthy donor samples were processed together. Using the immunoSEQ multiplex PCR, TCRB sequences were amplified from cDNA into 87-bp fragments spanning the CDR3 region. Sequencing of the amplicons was done on the Illumina HiSeq platform. Processing in the source paper ran as follows. Synthetic template baselines were used to correct PCR bias computationally, reads within Hamming distance 2 were collapsed together, and singletons that could not be merged were discarded. Reads were aligned against IMGT to assign V, D and J genes, CDR3 length and insertions or deletions at six rearrangement sites. Clonotype counts were normalized to sorted cell number within each subset before computing true diversity and Gini coefficients with the tcR R package. Repertoire sharing was quantified using the overlap coefficient calculated on TCRB nucleotide sequences. Out-of-frame TCRB sequences from naive cells were analyzed to stand in for the pre-selection repertoire. Sourced from immuneACCESS, this table was stored by TCRdb with only in-frame sequences that have V and J called. A share of the clones is absent; for the studies checked, an unresolved V gene accounts for under half, and the remainder has no known explanation. The DNA was the basis for D and trimming; V, J and clone size are from that table. The sample includes hundreds of thousands of clones, with 11% to 15% observed a single time. 0.03% to 0.045% of the sample rests with the top ten.

In this sample, this clone turned up a few times. This receptor's antigen is unknown. There are no base qualities to consult, and no much larger clone falls within one base. From each donor, a single peripheral blood sample of about 100 mL on average was drawn into heparinised tubes. A BD FACSAria II and a panel including CD45RO, CCR7, CD25, CD127, CD95 and CD27 were used to sort naive, central memory, regulatory and stem cell-like memory CD4+ T cells. A purity above 98% was achieved for all sorted populations. Right away, PBMCs were isolated by Lymphoprep density gradient centrifugation and were stained directly, with no culture step. Samples were stained and sorted in pairs, with one healthy donor and one patient per experiment, so that batch effects were minimized. CDR1 is given as SGHDT and CDR2 as YYEEEE, both from the germline V gene. V is pared back by 4 bases and J by 4 bases, with 12 bases lying between the germline termini. The CDR3 starts with the cysteine, ends with the phenylalanine, and has 15 residues. The DNA shown is the 45-base CDR3, in frame from base 1.

Overall study results and their limits: Because the HLA sub-analyses included only small numbers of individuals, any influence of HLA type on TCRB rearrangement was left unresolved. In all four CD4+ subsets, TCRB CDR3 length was moderately but significantly shorter in type 1 diabetes patients. PCR may preferentially amplify shorter templates, but because patient and control samples were amplified and corrected together, any resulting skew would affect both groups equally. Patients with type 1 diabetes made fewer insertions and deleted more nucleotides at VDJ recombination sites, implying thymic rearrangement abnormalities. The naive, central memory and regulatory TCRB repertoires appeared to resemble one another more closely among patients than among healthy donors. Because cDNA was sequenced instead of genomic DNA, activated cells with high expression could be over-represented, although the groups did not differ in activation or CD3 levels.

The rearranged chain carries TRBV5-6 and TRBJ2-6, with the D gene too uncertain to name. Sequenced sample: naive CD4+ T cells from blood. The cell subset or site tag for this specimen amounts to: true naive CD4+ T cells. This receptor was taken from a man in his late teens or twenties with type 1 diabetes. The CDR3 region has the sequence CASSVEFRGANVLTF. At the DNA level, the sequence is TGTGCCAGCAGCGTCGAGTTTCGAGGGGCCAACGTCCTGACTTTC.